The 12 T cell receptor beta chains below all came from one sample that was sequenced in a study of blood T cell repertoires in COVID-19. TCRdb keeps only in-frame clones here, not all; method: immunoSEQ multiplex PCR. This table has about 42,000 clones, 70% to 90% appearing once. Sequenced input: peripheral blood. The source is a human donor in a cohort sampled during active COVID-19.

The chain carries TRBV3-1 (or the pseudogene TRBV3-2) and TRBJ2-3; D remains ambiguous. This CDR3 has 11 residues. V was trimmed by 8 bases and J by 4 bases, leaving 7 bases between them. Germline V gene data show CDR1 as LGHDT and CDR2 as YNNKEL (reference sequence). CDR3 bases: TGTGCCAGCCCCCAGGCAGATACGCAGTATTTT. Amino acids: CASPQADTQYF.

V usage is TRBV5-4 and J usage is TRBJ2-7; 7 bases match TRBD2. CDR1 SGHNT and CDR2 YYREEE come from the germline V gene (reference sequence). The CDR3 has 15 residues. J gave up 1 base and V 1 base, and 5 bases lay outside the gene matches. CDR3 loop: CASSLSSGGSYEQYF. The CDR3 nucleotides read TGTGCCAGCAGCTTGTCTAGCGGAGGATCCTACGAGCAGTACTTC.

Concerning this clone: One end of the junction fails to match germline, which may point to a read error. The rearrangement uses TRBV7-9 and TRBJ1-1; D unclear. The CDR3 has 14 amino acids. The germline V gene encodes CDR1 SEHNR and CDR2 FQNEAQ (reference sequence). The CDR3 loop reads CASSLAGSDVTRNF. The CDR3 DNA reads TGTGCCAGCAGCCTCGCGGGCTCTGATGTCACCCGAAATTTT.

The sample holds a few counts of this clone. The chain carries TRBV5-1 and TRBJ2-3; 9 bases are shared with TRBD1. The V segment lost 0 bases and the J segment 4 bases; nucleotides outside the gene matches: 0. The CDR3 has 14 amino acids. The germline V gene has CDR1 SGHRS and CDR2 YFSETQ. The CDR3 spells CASSLGTGADTQYF. The CDR3 DNA is TGCGCCAGCAGCTTGGGGACAGGGGCAGATACGCAGTATTTT.

A word on this clone: The sample holds other DNA sequences that translate to the same CDR3. This sequence joins TRBV19 and TRBJ2-6; TRBD1 is a possible D gene (6 bases). CDR3 length equals 15 residues. Germline V gene data show CDR1 as LNHDA and CDR2 as SQIVND (reference sequence). The V gene lost 6 bases and the J gene lost 3 bases, with 12 bases spanning the gap. DNA of the CDR3: TGTGCCAGTAGGAGACAGGAATATGGGGCCAACGTCCTGACTTTC. Encoded protein: CASRRQEYGANVLTF.

The V gene is TRBV7-9, the J gene TRBJ2-2, with a possible D match to TRBD1 (8 bases). This CDR3 has 18 amino acids. Germline CDR1 and CDR2: SEHNR and FQNEAQ (reference sequence). V dropped 4 bases and J dropped 4 bases, with 22 bases sitting between them. In nucleotides, the CDR3 is TGTGCCAGCAGCTCCTCAGGGGGCGGCGGGACTATCACCGGGGAGCTGTTTTTT. This codes for CASSSSGGGGTITGELFF.

The CDR3 region is CASSPTGGNSPLHF. As DNA, the CDR3 is TGTGCCAGCAGCCCGACAGGGGGGAATTCACCCCTCCACTTT. The rearrangement joins TRBV5-4 to TRBJ1-6, with 9 bases lining up with TRBD1. The germline CDR1 and CDR2 sequences are SGHNT and YYREEE (reference sequence). The J segment lost 7 bases and the V segment lost 4 bases, leaving 3 bases of the junction unmatched. This CDR3 has 14 residues.

V usage is TRBV7-9 and J usage is TRBJ1-1; D gene uncertain. CDR3 length: 13 residues. The germline V gene encodes CDR1 SEHNR and CDR2 FQNEAQ (reference sequence). Deletions cut 4 bases from V and 4 bases from J, with 10 bases between. The CDR3 loop reads CASSYPGATEAFF. In nucleotides, the CDR3 is TGTGCCAGCAGCTACCCGGGTGCCACTGAAGCTTTCTTT.

The J gene is TRBJ1-1, the V gene TRBV7-9; 8 bases match TRBD1. This CDR3 is built from 14 residues. The trim removed 10 bases at V and 10 bases at J, leaving 17 bases unmatched. Germline V CDR1 and CDR2: SEHNR, FQNEAQ (reference sequence). CDR3 in amino acids: CATLAGGASAGAFF. CDR3 sequence (DNA): TGTGCCACCTTGGCAGGGGGCGCGTCGGCTGGAGCTTTCTTT.

As DNA, the CDR3 is TGTGCCAGCTCACCAGGAGACAATGAGCAGTTCTTC. It specifies CASSPGDNEQFF. The V call is TRBV18, the J call TRBJ2-1; D remains ambiguous. This CDR3 is built from 12 residues. Germline CDR1 is KGHSH and CDR2 is LQKENI. V was pared by 2 bases and J by 5 bases, with 4 bases between.

The chain links TRBV2 to TRBJ1-6; D is uncertain. Trimming shortened V by 5 bases and J by 0 bases, and 5 bases separated the two germline ends. Germline CDR1 SNHLY, CDR2 FYNNEI. The length of the CDR3 is 14 residues. The CDR3 here is CASSRYSYNSPLHF. The CDR3 nucleotides read TGTGCCAGCAGTCGGTACTCCTATAATTCACCCCTCCACTTT.

V usage is TRBV7-2 and J usage is TRBJ2-5; D is ambiguous. V was trimmed by 2 bases and J by 2 bases, leaving 6 bases between them. Germline V lookup: CDR1 SGHTA, CDR2 FQGNSA. This CDR3 is 13 amino acids long. The CDR3 is CASSLNSQETQYF. The CDR3 region has the DNA TGTGCCAGCAGCTTAAACTCACAAGAGACCCAGTACTTC.